These 21 T cell receptor beta chains were sequenced from one sample in a study of shared clonotypes between healthy human individuals. TCRdb's copy holds only in-frame clones and misses some; the assay was immunoSEQ multiplex PCR. Counted here are about 1.1 million clones, 78% occurring once; the ten biggest clones make up around 0.6%. The sample comprised memory CD4+ T cells from PBMCs. The subset is: CD45RA-negative fraction. The receptors derive from a man between 18 and 29 years old in good health. Some clones in this sample may be carry-over from other donors' samples.

With respect to this clone: At one of its ends the junction is not consistent with the germline gene, which may arise from a read error. The CDR3 DNA is TGTGCCAGCAGAGCCGGGACTAGCGGGTCCTATGAGCAGTACTTC. It translates to CASRAGTSGSYEQYF. V gene TRBV6-1 combines with J gene TRBJ2-7; 12 nucleotides match TRBD2. Germline V gene sequence: CDR1 MNHNS, CDR2 SASEGT. The CDR3 has 15 amino acids.

The chain combines TRBV14 with TRBJ2-5; 8 positions agree with TRBD1. Per the germline V gene, CDR1 is SGHDN and CDR2 is FVKESK. The CDR3 runs to 14 residues. The trim removed 5 bases at V and 5 bases at J, leaving 7 bases unmatched. As DNA, the CDR3 is TGTGCCAGCAGCTGGGGGACAGGAAGGGAGACCCAGTACTTC. Translated: CASSWGTGRETQYF. Full variable domain (remainder filled in from reference TRBV14 and TRBJ2-5): EAGVTQFPSHSVIEKGQTVTLRCDPISGHDNLYWYRRVMGKEIKFLLHFVKESKQDESGMPNNRFLAERTGGTYSTLKVQPAELEDSGVYFCASSWGTGRETQYFGPGTRLLVL.

Concerning this clone: A much larger clonotype is one base distant, so this may be a read error. This chain uses TRBV5-6 with TRBJ1-1, with D hard to call. There are 14 residues in the CDR3. The germline V gene has CDR1 SGHDT and CDR2 YYEEEE. Deletions cut 2 bases from V and 1 base from J, with 9 bases between. CDR3 residues: CASSFRTGNTEAFF. The CDR3 DNA follows: TGTGCCAGCAGCTTTAGGACGGGGAACACTGAAGCTTTCTTT.

This clone was seen just once. This rearrangement joins TRBV7-2 to TRBJ1-4; D is undetermined. Germline CDR1 reads SGHTA; CDR2 reads FQGNSA. Trimming removed 1 base at V and 4 bases at J, with 10 bases between. The CDR3 is 15 residues long. Here the CDR3 DNA reads TGTGCCAGCAGCTTAGAGGCGGGTTTTAATGAAAAACTGTTTTTT. Encoded protein: CASSLEAGFNEKLFF.

V usage is TRBV29-1 and J usage is TRBJ2-1; weak D call: TRBD1 (5 bases). Trimming took 3 bases from V and 0 from J, leaving 12 bases between them. The CDR3 contains 15 residues. Germline assignment: CDR1 SQVTM and CDR2 ANQGSEA. In DNA form, the CDR3 reads TGCAGCGTTGATACGGACACAAGCTCCTACAATGAGCAGTTCTTC. Translation gives CSVDTDTSSYNEQFF.

This clone was picked up a small number of times. This chain's CDR3 is CASSSLSQSAYNEQFF. In nucleotides, the CDR3 is TGTGCCAGCAGCTCCCTTAGCCAGAGCGCCTACAATGAGCAGTTCTTC. This rearrangement joins TRBV7-6 to TRBJ2-1; D gene uncertain. V was trimmed by 4 bases and J by 2 bases, leaving 15 bases between them. This CDR3 has 16 residues. Germline CDR1 and CDR2: SGHVS and FNYEAQ.

On this clone itself: Since a far larger clone is one base different, this is likely a read error. It is likely a read error, because the conserved phenylalanine at the end of the CDR3 is missing. J is TRBJ1-2 and V is TRBV30; a possible D gene is TRBD1 (5 bases). This CDR3 is built from 12 residues. Germline V gene data show CDR1 as GTSNPN and CDR2 as SVGIG (reference sequence). The V and J ends lost 0 bases and 6 bases respectively, with 8 bases between them. CDR3 coding DNA: TGTGCCTGGAGTGTACAAGGGGATGGCTACACCCTC. It translates to CAWSVQGDGYTL.

This clone was detected only a few times. The sample has other DNA sequences that encode this CDR3 too. This chain uses TRBV19 with TRBJ1-2; TRBD1 matches at 7 bases. V trimming: 5 bases; J trimming: 1 base; junction bases outside the gene matches: 1. This CDR3 contains 13 residues. CDR1 is LNHDA and CDR2 is SQIVND in the germline V gene (reference sequence). Written as DNA, the CDR3 is TGTGCCAGTAGTTACAGGGGTAACTATGGCTACACCTTC. This codes for CASSYRGNYGYTF.

A word on this clone: Its ends do not fully match the called genes, so a read error is possible. The V call is TRBV5-5, the J call TRBJ2-3; D ambiguous. The CDR3 totals 15 residues. In germline, CDR1 is SGHKS, CDR2 YYEKEE (reference sequence). The CDR3: CASTLFPTSTDTQYF. The CDR3 region has the DNA TGTGCCAGCACCTTGTTTCCTACTAGCACAGATACGCAGTATTTT.

The chain combines TRBV7-9 with TRBJ2-3, with TRBD2 matching 7 bases. Germline CDR1 SEHNR, CDR2 FQNEAQ (reference sequence). There are 15 residues in the CDR3. Germline trimming cut 5 bases from V and 1 base from J; bases unmatched to any gene: 6. The CDR3 loop is CASSGTSAGTDTQYF. In DNA form, the CDR3 reads TGTGCCAGCAGCGGAACTAGCGCCGGCACAGATACGCAGTATTTT.

Turning to this clone: At the DNA level, this CDR3 is encoded by other sequences in the same sample as well. The chain has TRBV7-9 and TRBJ1-2; D possibly corresponds to TRBD1 (6 bases). Trimming took off 1 base at V and 8 bases at J, with 11 bases between the two ends. The length of the CDR3 is 13 residues. Germline V gene data show CDR1 as SEHNR and CDR2 as FQNEAQ (reference sequence). The CDR3: CASSLEQGGGYTF. CDR3 DNA: TGTGCCAGCAGCTTAGAACAGGGCGGGGGCTACACCTTC.

The CDR3 sequence is CAISSRLPGTSNVNEQYF. The CDR3 DNA reads as TGTGCCATCAGCTCCCGACTTCCCGGGACTAGTAATGTTAACGAGCAGTACTTC. The chain recombines TRBV10-3 with TRBJ2-7, with 8 bases fitting TRBD2. The CDR3 length is 18 residues. J gave up 5 bases and V 6 bases, and 21 bases lay outside the gene matches. Germline CDR1 and CDR2: ENHRY and SYGVKD.

This clone came up once. The gene calls are TRBV10-3 and TRBJ1-3; D unresolved. The length of the CDR3 is 12 residues. Trimming left V 6 bases short and J 3 bases short, with 6 bases between. The germline CDR1 and CDR2 sequences are ENHRY and SYGVKD. CDR3 amino acids: CAISPDGNTIYF. DNA for the CDR3: TGTGCCATCAGCCCAGATGGAAACACCATATATTTT.

This chain links TRBV5-1 with TRBJ2-2, with 12 bases matching TRBD2. The CDR3 is 16 amino acids. V was clipped by 2 bases and J by 8 bases; unmatched bases: 7. Germline V gene sequence: CDR1 SGHRS, CDR2 YFSETQ. CDR3 protein: CASSFLAGGRSGELFF. CDR3 DNA: TGCGCCAGCAGCTTCCTAGCGGGAGGGAGATCTGGGGAGCTGTTTTTT. The whole variable domain, remainder taken from reference TRBV5-1 and TRBJ2-2, is KAGVTQTPRYLIKTRGQQVTLSCSPISGHRSVSWYQQTPGQGLQFLFEYFSETQRNKGNFPGRFSGRQFSNSRSEMNVSTLELGDSALYLCASSFLAGGRSGELFFGEGSRLTVL.

This sequence joins TRBV7-3 and TRBJ2-7; D is unclear. CDR1 is SGHTA and CDR2 is FQGTGA in the germline V gene. The CDR3 consists of 13 residues. V was shortened by 5 bases and J by 7 bases, with 15 bases between the two germline ends. In DNA, the CDR3 is TGTGCCAGCAGCCCGAGTGCCGTGGGGGAGCAGTACTTC. Amino acid sequence: CASSPSAVGEQYF.

J is TRBJ2-7 and V is TRBV6-6; 10 nucleotides match TRBD1. The CDR3 sequence is 14 residues long. V lost 5 bases to trimming and J lost 4 bases; unmatched junction nucleotides: 5. Germline V lookup: CDR1 MNHNY, CDR2 SVGAGI (reference sequence). The CDR3 nucleotides read TGTGCCAGCAGTAACGGACAGGGGGAGTACGAGCAGTACTTC. The encoded protein is CASSNGQGEYEQYF.

V is TRBV2 and J is TRBJ1-1; D is undetermined. Germline-derived CDR1 and CDR2 are SNHLY and FYNNEI. This CDR3 spans 16 amino acids. Trimming removed 2 bases from V and 11 bases from J, with 24 bases in between. CDR3 coding DNA: TGTGCCAGCAGTGAAATCGATTTATTCGGCGGTAGCGTGGCTTTCTTT. Its protein is CASSEIDLFGGSVAFF.

The V gene is TRBV7-9, the J gene TRBJ2-6; 7 nucleotides line up with TRBD2. J lost 2 bases, V lost 5 bases, and 6 bases had no gene match. The length of the CDR3 is 16 residues. CDR1 and CDR2 (germline): SEHNR, FQNEAQ (reference sequence). The CDR3 sequence: CASSPGAGAGANVLTF. The CDR3 region has the DNA TGTGCCAGCAGCCCGGGCGCGGGGGCTGGGGCCAACGTCCTGACTTTC.

This sequence joins TRBV30 and TRBJ1-3; 7 nucleotides match TRBD1. CDR1 and CDR2 from the germline V gene are GTSNPN and SVGIG (reference sequence). J was trimmed by 1 base and V by 1 base; bases with no gene match: 1. CDR3 length: 14 residues. CDR3 coding DNA: TGTGCCTGGAGTGCGACAGGGTCTGGAAACACCATATATTTT. Protein: CAWSATGSGNTIYF.

V usage is TRBV28 and J usage is TRBJ1-1; D gene unclear. Trimming stripped 6 bases from V and 2 bases from J, with 10 bases between. CDR1 is MDHEN, CDR2 SYDVKM, per germline. The CDR3 has 13 amino acids. CDR3 sequence (DNA): TGTGCCAGCAGACGATCCTTTAACACTGAAGCTTTCTTT. Translating gives CASRRSFNTEAFF.

This CDR3 reads CASGRGQYF. The CDR3 DNA sequence: TGTGCCAGTGGACGCGGGCAGTACTTC. The J gene is TRBJ2-7, the V gene TRBV2, with D unresolved. Per the germline V gene, CDR1 is SNHLY and CDR2 is FYNNEI. V lost 9 bases and J 9 bases, leaving 9 bases between the germline ends. The CDR3 totals 9 residues.